This T cell receptor beta chain originates from a study of response to subunit inactivated influenza vaccine. This clonotype was found a few times. Germline CDR1 SGDLS, CDR2 YYNGEE. The CDR3 runs 14 residues. V gave up 4 bases and J gave up 8 bases; unmatched junction bases: 9. Via MiXCR, TCRdb re-called the RT-PCR reads, giving one row per CDR3 protein. The table lists hundreds of thousands of distinct CDR3 sequences, over 9% of them singletons. These same data were also listed under a study on T cells expressing NK-cell markers. That paper states: Template switching by 5'RACE with UMIs generated the TCR beta cDNA. It was sorted CD3+CD56-NKG2C+, CD3+CD56+NKG2C- and CD3+CD56+NKG2C+ T cells that provided the TCR beta repertoires. Whether expanded NKG2C+ T cell clones were HCMV specific stayed uncertain.

This chain joins TRBV9 and TRBJ1-2; 9 bases are a match to TRBD1. Sequenced material: PBMCs from blood, taken on the day of vaccination. The clonotype was recovered from a man over 45 who received an inactivated influenza vaccine. In DNA, the CDR3 is TGTGCCAGCAGCCCTCGGACAGGGGTAATGGGCTACACCTTC. Protein: CASSPRTGVMGYTF.